These T cell receptor beta chains were read from a single sample in a study of blood T cells in healthy people across ages. TCRdb processed the 5' RACE reads anew with MiXCR; each CDR3 protein has one entry. Of around 2 million distinct CDR3 sequences listed, around 42% were seen once; the top ten hold roughly 24%. The sequenced sample consisted of blood. These receptors all come from a human donor in good health. Both conserved end residues are part of each CDR3. D genes are given only for firm matches. Clone size is stated in some rows and not others, as once, few, many or a class when expanded.

TRBV4-2	TRBJ1-3	NA	few	TGTGCCAGCAGCCAAGCCTCCCTCCAGGAGGACACCATATATTTT	CASSQASLQEDTIYF
TRBV20-1	TRBJ2-1	NA	NA	TGCAGTGCTAGATACAGGTCATCCTACGAGCAGTTCTTC	CSARYRSSYEQFF
TRBV4-2	TRBJ1-5	NA	NA	TGTGCCAGCAGCCATGTCCGGGGGGAGGGAGGGAATCAGCCCCAGCATTTT	CASSHVRGEGGNQPQHF
TRBV10-3	TRBJ1-1	TRBD1	NA	TGTGCCATCTGGACAGGGGAGGGTACTGAAGCTTTCTTT	CAIWTGEGTEAFF
TRBV12-3/TRBV12-4	TRBJ1-6	NA	NA	TGTGCCAGCAGTCTATTGGACACGAATTCACCCCTCCACTTT	CASSLLDTNSPLHF
TRBV20-1	TRBJ2-7	TRBD1	NA	TGCAGTGCTAGAACCGTCACAGGGGGCGAGCAGTACTTC	CSARTVTGGEQYF
TRBV5-1	TRBJ2-7	NA	NA	TGCGCCAGCAACTGGGGACAAGGGATGAACGAGCAGTACTTC	CASNWGQGMNEQYF
TRBV6-2/TRBV6-3	TRBJ2-1	NA	few	TGTGCCAGCAGACTAAGAGGGGAGCAGTTCTTC	CASRLRGEQFF
TRBV12-3/TRBV12-4	TRBJ1-6	NA	NA	TGTGCCAGCAGTTCTCCGGGTTCACCTCTCCACTTT	CASSSPGSPLHF
TRBV7-2	TRBJ2-1	TRBD2	NA	TGTGCCAGCTGCACCACTAGCGCCCCCTACAATGAGCAGTTCTTC	CASCTTSAPYNEQFF
TRBV9	TRBJ2-3	TRBD2	few	TGTGCCAGCAGCGTAGGGGGACTAGCGGGGGGGATTGCAGATACGCAGTATTTT	CASSVGGLAGGIADTQYF
TRBV6-5	TRBJ1-1	TRBD1	NA	TGTGCCAGCAGTTACTTGAACAGGGGGGGCACTGAAGCTTTCTTT	CASSYLNRGGTEAFF
TRBV29-1	TRBJ1-1	NA	few	TGCAGCGCCCAAAGGGTCCAGACGAACACTGAAGCTTTCTTT	CSAQRVQTNTEAFF
TRBV7-2	TRBJ2-7	TRBD1	few	TGTGCCAGCAGCTTAGGTTCCGGGACAGGATTTTACGAGCAGTACTTC	CASSLGSGTGFYEQYF
TRBV7-8	TRBJ2-7	NA	NA	TGTGCCAGCAGCTACCGGGATAACGAGCAGTACTTC	CASSYRDNEQYF
TRBV7-9	TRBJ1-1	TRBD1	NA	TGTGCCACGACAGGGCGCAGGGGTACTGAAGCTTTCTTT	CATTGRRGTEAFF
TRBV12-3/TRBV12-4	TRBJ2-3	TRBD2	NA	TGTGCCATCACTGCTAGCGGGGGGGCCGCAGATACGCAGTATTTT	CAITASGGAADTQYF
TRBV7-9	TRBJ2-5	NA	few	TGTGCCAGCAGCTCTCAATCGTTGGTGACCCAGTACTTC	CASSSQSLVTQYF
TRBV7-2	TRBJ1-5	TRBD1	NA	TGTGCCAGCAGCCCTTTCGGGGGACAGAATCAGCCCCAGCATTTT	CASSPFGGQNQPQHF
TRBV20-1	TRBJ2-7	NA	few	TGCAGTGCTAGAGATCCCAGGGGCCGAATATCCTACGAGCAGTACTTC	CSARDPRGRISYEQYF
TRBV14	TRBJ2-6	NA	NA	TGTGCCAGCAGCCAAGCTGCGTATTATGGCACTGGGGCCAACGTCCTGACTTTC	CASSQAAYYGTGANVLTF
TRBV5-5	TRBJ1-1	NA	NA	TGTGCCAGCAGCTGGGGACTTCAGGACACTGAAGCTTTCTTT	CASSWGLQDTEAFF
TRBV12-3/TRBV12-4	TRBJ2-1	NA	few	TGTGCCAGCAGTTTGGTTAGGGGGGGGGCCTACAATGAGCAGTTCTTC	CASSLVRGGAYNEQFF
TRBV29-1	TRBJ1-1	NA	NA	TGCAGCTCTCGGGGCCCTTCGGGTACTGAAGCTTTCTTT	CSSRGPSGTEAFF
TRBV7-9	TRBJ2-7	TRBD1	NA	TGTGCCAGCAACTTAGGGGGGACAGGAGTCTACGAGCAGTACTTC	CASNLGGTGVYEQYF
TRBV20-1	TRBJ2-4	NA	NA	TGCAGCGCTAGTTATGAGGGGGCCAAAAACATTCAGTACTTC	CSASYEGAKNIQYF
TRBV6-5	TRBJ1-2	NA	few	TGTGCCAGCAGTTACTCGGCGGGGGCGCGCATCTATGGCTACACCTTC	CASSYSAGARIYGYTF
TRBV4-1	TRBJ2-6	NA	NA	TGCGCCAGCAGCCAAGAGCACCCCAGCTCTGGGGCCAACGTCCTGACTTTC	CASSQEHPSSGANVLTF
TRBV7-2	TRBJ1-3	NA	NA	TGTGCCAGCATCCTAGGGGCTGGAAACACCATATATTTT	CASILGAGNTIYF
TRBV28	TRBJ2-7	TRBD1	NA	TGTGCCGGCAGGTCCCCGGGACAGGGGGTTTACGAGCAGTACTTC	CAGRSPGQGVYEQYF
TRBV5-1	TRBJ2-3	TRBD1	few	TGCGCCAGCAGCGCCCGGGACAGGGGACGCACAGATACGCAGTATTTT	CASSARDRGRTDTQYF
TRBV28	TRBJ2-7	TRBD1	NA	TGTGCCAGCAGAACCGGGACAGGGCTCGAGCAGTACTTC	CASRTGTGLEQYF
TRBV12-3/TRBV12-4	TRBJ2-4	NA	NA	TGTGCCAGCAGCGCCCTAGACAGCCTCCTACTCACAGATACGCAGTACTTC	CASSALDSLLLTDTQYF
TRBV7-6	TRBJ2-6	NA	few	TGTGCCAGCAGCTTAGCCCCGGAAGGGGCCAACGTCCTGACTTTC	CASSLAPEGANVLTF
TRBV27	TRBJ2-1	NA	few	TGTGCCAGCAGGTTTGGAGGCAATGAGCAGTTCTTC	CASRFGGNEQFF
TRBV20-1	TRBJ2-3	TRBD2	NA	TGCAGTGCTAGACACTTAGCGGGGGGCCTAGATACGCAGTATTTT	CSARHLAGGLDTQYF
TRBV7-2	TRBJ1-6	NA	few	TGTGCCAGCAGCTTATATAGTGACTCACCCCTCCACTTT	CASSLYSDSPLHF
TRBV29-1	TRBJ1-1	NA	NA	TGCAGCGTTCTCCGGGCTAGTGTAGCTTTCTTT	CSVLRASVAFF
TRBV7-2	TRBJ2-7	TRBD2	few	TGTGCCAGCAGAGGGGGACTAGCGGGGGAGCAGTACTTC	CASRGGLAGEQYF
TRBV7-2	TRBJ1-4	TRBD1	few	TGTGCCAGCAGCTTAGTAGGGACAGGGGCTCTGGGGAAACTGTTTTTT	CASSLVGTGALGKLFF
TRBV28	TRBJ1-2	TRBD1	few	TGTGCCAGCAGTACGGGACAGGATAACTATGGCTACACCTTC	CASSTGQDNYGYTF
TRBV5-5	TRBJ1-1	NA	few	TGTGCCAGCAGCTCCACCAACCCCTTCCTGGACACTGAAGCTTTCTTT	CASSSTNPFLDTEAFF
TRBV6-4	TRBJ2-1	NA	NA	TGTGCCAGCAGTGAAGCGAGCTTTGTCGGTTACAATGAGCAGTTCTTC	CASSEASFVGYNEQFF
TRBV4-3	TRBJ2-1	NA	NA	TGCGCCAGCAGCCAATTATCGGGGGTGCCTTACAATGAGCAGTTCTTC	CASSQLSGVPYNEQFF
TRBV3-1	TRBJ1-2	NA	NA	TGTGCCAGCAGCCAGGGGACACAAGGTTATAACTATGGCTACACCTTC	CASSQGTQGYNYGYTF
TRBV5-1	TRBJ2-1	TRBD1	few	TGCGCCAGCAGCCCTGGGACAGGGGTGGGGAATGAGCAGTTCTTC	CASSPGTGVGNEQFF
TRBV7-2	TRBJ1-3	TRBD1	NA	TGTGCCAGCAGCTTTTCGACAGGGGCTGGAAACACCATATATTTT	CASSFSTGAGNTIYF